The 9 T cell receptor beta chains below were found in one sample sequenced in a study of patients and donors after allogeneic stem cell transplantation. TCRdb used MiXCR to reprocess the RT-PCR reads, holding one entry per CDR3 protein. Of 920,000 or so distinct CDR3 sequences detected, approximately 18% appear once; the ten largest clones hold around 6%. The sample taken for sequencing was blood, either unsorted or a sorted T cell fraction (not recorded which). Receptor source: a human donor who was either an allogeneic HSCT recipient or a stem cell or donor lymphocyte infusion donor (not recorded which). It is not recorded whose cells these are; they may come from a transplant donor.

The chain carries TRBV7-3 and TRBJ2-2; D gene uncertain. V was clipped by 4 bases and J by 8 bases, with 14 bases between them. The CDR3 extends over 14 amino acids. From germline, CDR1 is SGHTA and CDR2 FQGTGA. The CDR3 DNA reads TGTGCCAGCAGCTGGCGGCAAGGCTCGGGGGAGCTGTTTTTT. This translates into CASSWRQGSGELFF. Full variable domain (missing parts from reference TRBV7-3 and TRBJ2-2): GAGVSQTPSNKVTEKGKYVELRCDPISGHTALYWYRQSLGQGPEFLIYFQGTGAADDSGLPNDRFFAVRPEGSVSTLKIQRTERGDSAVYLCASSWRQGSGELFFGEGSRLTVL.

This clonotype was counted a few times. The gene calls are TRBV20-1 and TRBJ1-2, with no clear D. This CDR3 contains 14 residues. V was cut by 6 bases and J by 0 bases, with 14 bases left in between. Germline V gene sequence: CDR1 DFQATT, CDR2 SNEGSKA (reference sequence). Written as DNA, the CDR3 is TGCAGTGCCCTGAGTGGGAACGCTAACTATGGCTACACCTTC. It encodes CSALSGNANYGYTF.

The chain combines TRBV9 with TRBJ1-5; no definite D call. The CDR3 runs to 12 residues. The germline V and J ends were trimmed by 2 bases and 3 bases, with 3 bases remaining between them. CDR1 SGDLS and CDR2 YYNGEE come from the germline V gene. The CDR3 region is CASSVNNQPQHF. In DNA, the CDR3 is TGTGCCAGCAGCGTTAACAATCAGCCCCAGCATTTT.

The genes are TRBV20-1 and TRBJ2-7; 8 bases match TRBD2. The CDR3 runs 14 residues. With V trimmed by 2 bases and J by 5 bases, 8 bases remained unmatched. CDR1 and CDR2 from the germline V gene are DFQATT and SNEGSKA (reference sequence). DNA for the CDR3: TGCAGTGCTAGATCCCTAAGCGGGAGCAACGAGCAGTACTTC. Amino acid sequence: CSARSLSGSNEQYF.

The chain carries TRBV24-1 and TRBJ2-3; tentatively, D is TRBD1 (5 bases). From germline, CDR1 is KGHDR and CDR2 SFDVKD. The V gene lost 0 bases and the J gene lost 4 bases, with 16 bases spanning the gap. The CDR3 spans 17 residues. The chain's CDR3 is CATSDLGDRSSADTQYF. The CDR3 DNA follows: TGTGCCACCAGTGATTTGGGAGACAGATCCAGCGCAGATACGCAGTATTTT.

J is TRBJ1-2 and V is TRBV5-5, with TRBD1 identical over 10 bases. Germline CDR1 SGHKS, CDR2 YYEKEE (reference sequence). Unmatched junction bases numbered 9, after V lost 3 bases and J lost 4 bases. The CDR3 is 16 amino acids. CDR3 sequence reads: CASSSSGTGAVYGYTF. CDR3 sequence (DNA): TGTGCCAGCAGCTCCTCCGGGACAGGGGCCGTCTATGGCTACACCTTC.

The V gene is TRBV11-1, the J gene TRBJ2-7; 11 bases agree with TRBD2. This CDR3 has 18 residues. V trimming: 5 bases; J trimming: 2 bases; junction bases outside the gene matches: 14. Germline lookup yields CDR1 SGHAT and CDR2 FQDESV (reference sequence). As DNA, the CDR3 is TGTGCCAGCAGCCACGCGGGACAGGGACTAGCGGCCACCTACGAGCAGTACTTC. It codes for CASSHAGQGLAATYEQYF.

This clonotype occurred many times. The chain joins TRBV9 to TRBJ2-1; the D gene is possibly TRBD2 (5 bases). The CDR3 length is 15 residues. CDR1 and CDR2 (germline): SGDLS, YYNGEE. Trimming pared 4 bases from V and 1 base from J, leaving 12 bases between. In nucleotides, the CDR3 is TGTGCCAGCAGCAGCCGGGAAAAATCCTACAATGAGCAGTTCTTC. This translates into CASSSREKSYNEQFF.

The rearrangement joins TRBV7-9 to TRBJ2-2, with D possibly matching TRBD1 (6 bases). CDR1 is SEHNR, CDR2 FQNEAQ, per germline (reference sequence). V was cut by 4 bases and J by 2 bases, with 14 bases left in between. The CDR3 is 16 amino acids. CDR3 sequence (DNA): TGTGCCAGCAGCTCAGCAGGGGAGACTAACACCGGGGAGCTGTTTTTT. Residues: CASSSAGETNTGELFF.